The rows below give T cell receptor beta chains drawn from one sample of a study of blood T cell repertoires in COVID-19. The table came from immunoSEQ multiplex PCR; TCRdb's copy has only in-frame clones and leaves some out. Altogether more than 95,000 clones are present, more than 75% being singletons, with the ten largest covering approximately 15%. The specimen sequenced was peripheral blood. The source of these receptors is a man in his forties or fifties with acute or convalescent COVID-19. CDR3s include the opening cysteine and the closing phenylalanine or tryptophan. A D gene is named only where the DNA matches it firmly. Clone size is given for some rows only: seen once, a few or many times, or a class if the clone is expanded.

v_call: TRBV6-1
clone_size: .
d_call: .
j_call: TRBJ2-3
cdr3_nt: TGTGCCAGCAGTGCCAGACTAGAGGGAGGTACAGATACGCAGTATTTT
cdr3_aa: CASSARLEGGTDTQYF

v_call: TRBV5-1
clone_size: .
d_call: .
j_call: TRBJ2-5
cdr3_nt: TGCGCCAGCAGCTTGGCGGGACTGGGCAGTACCCAGTACTTC
cdr3_aa: CASSLAGLGSTQYF

v_call: TRBV4-1
clone_size: .
d_call: .
j_call: TRBJ2-7
cdr3_nt: TGCGCCAGCAGCCGGGGCAGGTCCTACGAGCAGTACTTC
cdr3_aa: CASSRGRSYEQYF

v_call: TRBV7-6
clone_size: .
d_call: TRBD1
j_call: TRBJ1-5
cdr3_nt: TGTGCCAGCAGCTTAGCACAGGCAGGGGGACAGCCCCAGCATTTT
cdr3_aa: CASSLAQAGGQPQHF

v_call: TRBV24-1
clone_size: .
d_call: TRBD2
j_call: TRBJ2-1
cdr3_nt: TGTGCCACCAGTGATTGGAGCGGGAGGGCCTACAATGAGCAGTTCTTC
cdr3_aa: CATSDWSGRAYNEQFF

v_call: TRBV28
clone_size: once
d_call: .
j_call: TRBJ2-3
cdr3_nt: TGTGCCAGCCGAGGGTCGTGGGATACGCAGTATTTT
cdr3_aa: CASRGSWDTQYF

v_call: TRBV18
clone_size: .
d_call: TRBD1
j_call: TRBJ2-7
cdr3_nt: TGTGCCAGCTCACCACGTGGTCCGGGACAGTGGAGCGAGCAGTACTTC
cdr3_aa: CASSPRGPGQWSEQYF

v_call: TRBV5-1
clone_size: .
d_call: TRBD2
j_call: TRBJ2-1
cdr3_nt: TGCGCCAGCAGCTTGGTAGCGGGGACCTCCTACAATGAGCAGTTCTTC
cdr3_aa: CASSLVAGTSYNEQFF

v_call: TRBV5-1
clone_size: .
d_call: .
j_call: TRBJ2-7
cdr3_nt: TGCGCCAGCAGCTTGGTACAGGGCGGGTACGAGCAGTACTTC
cdr3_aa: CASSLVQGGYEQYF

v_call: TRBV4-2
clone_size: .
d_call: TRBD2
j_call: TRBJ2-1
cdr3_nt: TGTGCCAGCAGCCTTACTAGCGGGGCTTCCTACAATGAGCAGTTCTTC
cdr3_aa: CASSLTSGASYNEQFF

v_call: TRBV29-1
clone_size: .
d_call: .
j_call: TRBJ2-5
cdr3_nt: TGCAGCGTGGAGGAGGGGGGGGGCGGGCGAGAGACCCAGTACTTC
cdr3_aa: CSVEEGGGGRETQYF

v_call: TRBV5-1
clone_size: .
d_call: .
j_call: TRBJ1-4
cdr3_nt: TGCGCCAGCAGCTTGGGGACAGCGGTGGGAAAACTGTTTTTT
cdr3_aa: CASSLGTAVGKLFF

v_call: TRBV10-3
clone_size: .
d_call: .
j_call: TRBJ2-1
cdr3_nt: TGTGCCATCAGTCCCGGACAGTTTGAGCAGTTCTTC
cdr3_aa: CAISPGQFEQFF

v_call: TRBV28
clone_size: .
d_call: TRBD2
j_call: TRBJ2-7
cdr3_nt: TGTGCCAGCCGACTAGCGGGAGCGGAGTACGAGCAGTACTTC
cdr3_aa: CASRLAGAEYEQYF

v_call: TRBV6-5
clone_size: .
d_call: .
j_call: TRBJ1-5
cdr3_nt: TGTGCCAGCTCTTATCCTCCCCAGCATTTT
cdr3_aa: CASSYPPQHF

v_call: TRBV6-6
clone_size: few
d_call: TRBD1
j_call: TRBJ1-5
cdr3_nt: TGTGCCAGCAGTACGACAGGGGGGCCTCAGCCCCAGCATTTT
cdr3_aa: CASSTTGGPQPQHF

v_call: TRBV11-2
clone_size: .
d_call: TRBD2
j_call: TRBJ2-1
cdr3_nt: TGTGCCAGCAGCTTTCCGCGTGGGAGGGCCATTGAGCAGTTCTTC
cdr3_aa: CASSFPRGRAIEQFF

v_call: TRBV12-5
clone_size: .
d_call: TRBD1
j_call: TRBJ2-4
cdr3_nt: TGTGCTAGTGGTTTGGTACAGGGAGGACAGGGAAGGGTTATTCAGTACTTC
cdr3_aa: CASGLVQGGQGRVIQYF

v_call: TRBV18
clone_size: .
d_call: .
j_call: TRBJ2-6
cdr3_nt: TGTGCCAGCTCACCTCAGGGGACCTCCTCTGGGGCCAACGTCCTGACTTTC
cdr3_aa: CASSPQGTSSGANVLTF

v_call: TRBV28
clone_size: .
d_call: TRBD1
j_call: TRBJ1-4
cdr3_nt: TGTGCCAGCAGTTTACAGGGGGCGGGAGAGGGAAAACTGTTTTTT
cdr3_aa: CASSLQGAGEGKLFF

v_call: TRBV2
clone_size: .
d_call: .
j_call: TRBJ1-6
cdr3_nt: TGTGCCAGCAGCCAGGGGAACTCCTATAATTCACCCCTCCACTTT
cdr3_aa: CASSQGNSYNSPLHF

v_call: TRBV4-1
clone_size: .
d_call: TRBD2
j_call: TRBJ2-7
cdr3_nt: TGCGCCAGCAGCCAAGACGCGGGAGGCCGTGGCGAGCAGTACTTC
cdr3_aa: CASSQDAGGRGEQYF

v_call: TRBV18
clone_size: .
d_call: .
j_call: TRBJ2-6
cdr3_nt: TGTGCCAGCTCACCAGTTTCTGTCTCTGGGGCCAACGTCCTGACTTTC
cdr3_aa: CASSPVSVSGANVLTF

v_call: TRBV7-9
clone_size: few
d_call: .
j_call: TRBJ2-5
cdr3_nt: TGTGCCAGCAGCTTAGGAAAAGGGAGGGAGACCCAGTACTTC
cdr3_aa: CASSLGKGRETQYF

v_call: TRBV15
clone_size: .
d_call: .
j_call: TRBJ2-1
cdr3_nt: TGTGCCACCAGCAGAGATCACGGGAATGAGCAGTTCTTC
cdr3_aa: CATSRDHGNEQFF

v_call: TRBV19
clone_size: .
d_call: .
j_call: TRBJ2-1
cdr3_nt: TGTGCCAGTAGTATGGCAGGAGGCAATGAGCAGTTCTTC
cdr3_aa: CASSMAGGNEQFF

v_call: TRBV5-4
clone_size: .
d_call: TRBD1
j_call: TRBJ2-3
cdr3_nt: TGTGCCAGCAGGAGAGCCGGGACAGGGAGAATGGATACGCAGTATTTT
cdr3_aa: CASRRAGTGRMDTQYF

v_call: TRBV30
clone_size: .
d_call: .
j_call: TRBJ2-7
cdr3_nt: TGTGCCTGGAGTGTTCGGCCAGGTTCGGACGAGCAGTACTTC
cdr3_aa: CAWSVRPGSDEQYF

v_call: TRBV30
clone_size: few
d_call: .
j_call: TRBJ2-3
cdr3_nt: TGTGCCTGGAGTGTACTAACTTCAAACACAGATACGCAGTATTTT
cdr3_aa: CAWSVLTSNTDTQYF

v_call: TRBV10-3
clone_size: .
d_call: TRBD1
j_call: TRBJ1-1
cdr3_nt: TGTGCCATCAGCAGACAGGGGTCTACTGAAGCTTTCTTT
cdr3_aa: CAISRQGSTEAFF

v_call: TRBV29-1
clone_size: .
d_call: .
j_call: TRBJ2-1
cdr3_nt: TGCAGCGTAAGAATGGGGGACACTGAGCAGTTCTTC
cdr3_aa: CSVRMGDTEQFF

v_call: TRBV27
clone_size: .
d_call: TRBD2
j_call: TRBJ2-1
cdr3_nt: TGTGCCAGCAGTTCACTGACTAGCGGGAATGGGGATGAGCAGTTCTTC
cdr3_aa: CASSSLTSGNGDEQFF

v_call: TRBV6-5
clone_size: .
d_call: .
j_call: TRBJ2-5
cdr3_nt: TGTGCCAGCAGTCCTACTAGAGAGACCCAGTACTTC
cdr3_aa: CASSPTRETQYF

v_call: TRBV7-8
clone_size: .
d_call: .
j_call: TRBJ2-2
cdr3_nt: TGTGCCAGCAGCCCCCGTTCATGGGGGCTCGGGGAGCTGTTTTTT
cdr3_aa: CASSPRSWGLGELFF

v_call: TRBV6-6
clone_size: .
d_call: .
j_call: TRBJ1-1
cdr3_nt: TGTGCCAGCAGTTACTGGTTCAGGGACACTGAAGCTTTCTTT
cdr3_aa: CASSYWFRDTEAFF

v_call: TRBV24-1
clone_size: once
d_call: TRBD1
j_call: TRBJ2-7
cdr3_nt: TGTGCCACCAGTGACCCCGGGACAGGGAACTACGAGCAGTACTTC
cdr3_aa: CATSDPGTGNYEQYF

v_call: TRBV24-1
clone_size: .
d_call: .
j_call: TRBJ1-3
cdr3_nt: TGTGCCACCCACTCCGAGGGCTCTACGAGGCGAAACACCATATATTTT
cdr3_aa: CATHSEGSTRRNTIYF

v_call: TRBV6-1
clone_size: .
d_call: TRBD2
j_call: TRBJ2-5
cdr3_nt: TGTGCCAGCAGTGAAGACGGGACTAGCTTGACCCAGTACTTC
cdr3_aa: CASSEDGTSLTQYF

v_call: TRBV5-6
clone_size: .
d_call: .
j_call: TRBJ2-7
cdr3_nt: TGTGCCAGCAGCTTCGGGACTGTAGCTTACGAGCAGTACTTC
cdr3_aa: CASSFGTVAYEQYF

v_call: TRBV27
clone_size: .
d_call: .
j_call: TRBJ1-6
cdr3_nt: TGTGCCAGCAGTTTATCGCTGGGACACTATAATTCACCCCTCCACTTT
cdr3_aa: CASSLSLGHYNSPLHF

v_call: TRBV30
clone_size: .
d_call: .
j_call: TRBJ1-2
cdr3_nt: TGTGCCTGGAAAGACGGGAGTGGAGGCGGGGGCTACACCTTC
cdr3_aa: CAWKDGSGGGGYTF

v_call: TRBV2
clone_size: .
d_call: .
j_call: TRBJ2-7
cdr3_nt: TGTGCCAGCAGCCAGACCGGAAGGGGTCACGAGCAGTACTTC
cdr3_aa: CASSQTGRGHEQYF

v_call: TRBV2
clone_size: .
d_call: TRBD2
j_call: TRBJ2-7
cdr3_nt: TGTGCCAGCAGTGCCTTAGTCACTAGCGGGAGTCAGCAGTACTTC
cdr3_aa: CASSALVTSGSQQYF

v_call: TRBV10-3
clone_size: .
d_call: .
j_call: TRBJ2-5
cdr3_nt: TGTGCCATCAGTGAGTCGGGCGGGGAAGAGACCCAGTACTTC
cdr3_aa: CAISESGGEETQYF

v_call: TRBV2
clone_size: .
d_call: .
j_call: TRBJ2-5
cdr3_nt: TGTGCCAGCACGGTTTCTAGCTCTTACCAAGAGACCCAGTACTTC
cdr3_aa: CASTVSSSYQETQYF

v_call: TRBV5-1
clone_size: .
d_call: .
j_call: TRBJ2-1
cdr3_nt: TGCGCCAGCAGCTTGGATCCCACATACAATGAGCAGTTCTTC
cdr3_aa: CASSLDPTYNEQFF

v_call: TRBV5-1
clone_size: .
d_call: .
j_call: TRBJ2-2
cdr3_nt: TGCGCCAGCAGCTTCAGGGAATCGAACACCGGGGAGCTGTTTTTT
cdr3_aa: CASSFRESNTGELFF

v_call: TRBV29-1
clone_size: .
d_call: .
j_call: TRBJ1-2
cdr3_nt: TGCAGCGTTGAAGGAGGGGGGGTAGTAGGCTACACCTTC
cdr3_aa: CSVEGGGVVGYTF

v_call: TRBV7-6
clone_size: .
d_call: TRBD2
j_call: TRBJ2-3
cdr3_nt: TGTGCCAGCAGCTTAGGGGCTAGCGGGGGGAGCACAGATACGCAGTATTTT
cdr3_aa: CASSLGASGGSTDTQYF

v_call: TRBV7-2
clone_size: .
d_call: TRBD1
j_call: TRBJ2-7
cdr3_nt: TGTGCCAGCAGCTTGAGGGCGGTTAGGACAGGGGGCAGCTACGAGCAGTACTTC
cdr3_aa: CASSLRAVRTGGSYEQYF

v_call: TRBV10-3
clone_size: .
d_call: TRBD1
j_call: TRBJ2-7
cdr3_nt: TGTGCCACGGGACAGGGGGCCCCCTACGAGCAGTACTTC
cdr3_aa: CATGQGAPYEQYF